Here is one TCR beta chain with its context. The target antigen is unknown. The data originate from a study of post-analysis software for immune sequencing data. Tagging with unique molecular identifiers was a feature of the TCR beta cDNA libraries. TCRdb reprocessed the PCR reads via MiXCR and lists one record per CDR3 protein. This table holds 400,000 to 500,000 distinct CDR3 sequences, approximately 42% found once. Overall study results and limits: Analysis by F measure revealed that same-batch samples clustered strongly together. The study found significantly lower normalized Chao1 diversity in multiple sclerosis patients than in controls. Patients had higher frequencies than controls of roughly 5 TRBV segments, including TRBV5-6, TRBV5-1 and TRBV20-1.

Germline CDR1 reads SGHDT; CDR2 reads YYEEEE. V lost 4 bases, J lost 1 base, and 12 bases lay in between. The CDR3 extends over 15 amino acids. The specimen was blood. The source of this sequence is a girl aged 2-10 years with multiple sclerosis. V and J are TRBV5-6 and TRBJ1-5; unclear D gene. The CDR3 coding sequence is TGTGCCAGCAGCCTAGGCTGGGCGAGCAATCAGCCCCAGCATTTT. This sequence encodes CASSLGWASNQPQHF.